This TCR beta chain was identified during a study of blood T cell repertoires in COVID-19. Across the whole study: Acute and convalescent COVID-19 samples came from the United States, Italy and Spain.

Measured with immunoSEQ multiplex PCR; TCRdb has only the in-frame clones, and not every one. The table records 140,000 to 150,000 clones, around nine tenths of them present only once. The germline gives CDR1 LGHNA, CDR2 YSLEER. V lost 5 bases to trimming and J lost 7 bases; unmatched junction nucleotides: 12. The length of the CDR3 is 15 residues. Sequences were obtained from peripheral blood. The sequence was collected from a human donor in a cohort sampled during active COVID-19. The V gene is TRBV4-3, the J gene TRBJ2-7, with 9 bases lining up with TRBD1. The chain's CDR3 is CASSTRTGVPGEQYF. The CDR3 DNA reads as TGCGCCAGCAGCACTAGGACAGGGGTACCGGGGGAGCAGTACTTC.